These 25 T cell receptor beta chains originate from one sample sequenced in a study of blood T cell repertoires in COVID-19. Assay used: immunoSEQ multiplex PCR; TCRdb lists only in-frame clones, some missing. The sample includes about 110,000 clones, 65% to 80% of them seen just once. The specimen was peripheral blood. These receptors all come from a woman in her 70s with acute or convalescent COVID-19.

The chain joins TRBV2 to TRBJ2-1; weak D call: TRBD2 (6 bases). Trimming shortened V by 6 bases and J by 8 bases, and 11 bases separated the two germline ends. CDR1 SNHLY and CDR2 FYNNEI come from the germline V gene. This CDR3 spans 12 amino acids. The CDR3: CASSTGTHEQFF. CDR3 sequence (DNA): TGTGCCAGCAGCACCGGGACTCATGAGCAGTTCTTC.

The sample holds one count of this clone. This chain links TRBV7-8 with TRBJ2-2; 15 positions match TRBD2. The CDR3 is 19 amino acids. Germline CDR1 is SGHVS and CDR2 is FQNEAQ. Trimming at V came to 5 bases and at J to 6 bases, leaving 13 bases not matched to a gene. Here the CDR3 DNA reads TGTGCCAGCAGCACCCGGACTAGCGGGGGGGCGAAAGGGGCCGGGGAGCTGTTTTTT. It translates to CASSTRTSGGAKGAGELFF.

Turning to this clone: This CDR3 is also generated by other DNA sequences in the sample. The CDR3 region is CASSPRQNTEAFF. The CDR3 bases are TGTGCCAGCTCACCAAGACAGAACACTGAAGCTTTCTTT. The J gene is TRBJ1-1, the V gene TRBV18; D gene ambiguous. This CDR3 region has 13 residues. CDR1 and CDR2 (germline): KGHSH, LQKENI. V lost 2 bases and J 1 base, leaving 5 bases between the germline ends.

V usage is TRBV5-4 and J usage is TRBJ2-2, with 10 bases fitting TRBD2. Germline CDR1 reads SGHNT; CDR2 reads YYREEE (reference sequence). Trimming removed 5 bases from V and 3 bases from J; junction bases left unmatched: 4. The CDR3 covers 15 residues. CDR3 coding DNA: TGTGCCAGCAGTTCTAGCGGGGGTGACACCGGGGAGCTGTTTTTT. Translated, it gives CASSSSGGDTGELFF.

The V call is TRBV19, the J call TRBJ2-2, with unresolved D. Deletions cut 7 bases from V and 5 bases from J, with 17 bases between. The germline V gene encodes CDR1 LNHDA and CDR2 SQIVND (reference sequence). There are 15 residues in the CDR3. DNA of the CDR3: TGTGCCAGTACTCCCTCGGTCCCGTGGACCGGGGAGCTGTTTTTT. Translating gives CASTPSVPWTGELFF.

As regards this clone: The sample carries other DNA sequences with the same CDR3. This chain links TRBV5-1 with TRBJ2-5, with D hard to call. CDR3 length: 12 amino acids. The V gene's germline CDR1 is SGHRS and CDR2 YFSETQ. The V end was cut by 0 bases, the J end by 5 bases, with 5 bases between. This chain's CDR3 is CASSLARETQYF. DNA of the CDR3: TGCGCCAGCAGCTTGGCCAGGGAGACCCAGTACTTC. The full variable domain, rest sourced from reference TRBV5-1 and TRBJ2-5, is KAGVTQTPRYLIKTRGQQVTLSCSPISGHRSVSWYQQTPGQGLQFLFEYFSETQRNKGNFPGRFSGRQFSNSRSEMNVSTLELGDSALYLCASSLARETQYFGPGTRLLVL.

The genes are TRBV5-6 and TRBJ2-1; possible D gene TRBD2, 6 bases. The CDR3 extends over 16 amino acids. V lost 0 bases and J lost 4, with 14 bases in between. Germline V gene sequence: CDR1 SGHDT, CDR2 YYEEEE. The CDR3 sequence: CASSLVGGVDYNEQFF. The CDR3 nucleotides read TGTGCCAGCAGCTTGGTAGGCGGGGTCGATTACAATGAGCAGTTCTTC.

J is TRBJ1-3 and V is TRBV28; 9 positions match TRBD1. This CDR3 comprises 17 residues. Trimming at V came to 2 bases and at J to 1 base, leaving 6 bases not matched to a gene. Germline V gene sequence: CDR1 MDHEN, CDR2 SYDVKM. CDR3 in amino acids: CASSLNRGTGSGNTIYF. The CDR3 region has the DNA TGTGCCAGCAGTTTAAACCGCGGGACAGGGTCTGGAAACACCATATATTTT.

The genes are TRBV27 and TRBJ2-1; 13 nucleotides align to TRBD2. V trimming: 7 bases; J trimming: 8 bases; junction bases outside the gene matches: 5. From germline, CDR1 is MNHEY and CDR2 SMNVEV (reference sequence). This CDR3 has 14 residues. The CDR3 spells CASTTSGGADEQFF. In nucleotides, the CDR3 is TGTGCCAGCACCACTAGCGGGGGGGCAGATGAGCAGTTCTTC.

A few counts support this clone. V usage is TRBV5-1 and J usage is TRBJ2-5, with a weak D call TRBD1 (5 bases). V was shortened by 5 bases and J by 2 bases, with 13 bases between the two germline ends. The germline V gene has CDR1 SGHRS and CDR2 YFSETQ. The CDR3 is 14 residues long. The CDR3: CASRLQDRQETQYF. CDR3 DNA sequence: TGCGCCAGCAGACTACAGGACCGACAAGAGACCCAGTACTTC.

The J gene is TRBJ1-1, the V gene TRBV11-2; D gene uncertain. The V and J ends lost 6 bases and 1 base respectively, with 9 bases between them. The V gene's germline CDR1 is SGHAT and CDR2 FQNNGV. The CDR3 is 13 amino acids. The DNA of the CDR3 is TGTGCCAGCAGATTAACGGGGAACACTGAAGCTTTCTTT. It is translated as CASRLTGNTEAFF.

The chain recombines TRBV6-5 with TRBJ1-1; 9 positions agree with TRBD1. This CDR3 is built from 15 residues. From germline, CDR1 is MNHEY and CDR2 SVGAGI. J gave up 2 bases and V 6 bases, and 7 bases lay outside the gene matches. CDR3 sequence reads: CASRWGGQGNTEAFF. As DNA, the CDR3 is TGTGCCAGCAGGTGGGGGGGACAGGGCAACACTGAAGCTTTCTTT.

The V gene is TRBV10-3, the J gene TRBJ2-2, with 9 positions matching TRBD1. This CDR3 is 14 amino acids long. Trimming took 8 bases from V and 3 from J; bases not matched to a gene: 4. Per the germline V gene, CDR1 is ENHRY and CDR2 is SYGVKD. This CDR3 is CAIGTGLDTGELFF. CDR3 DNA: TGTGCCATCGGGACAGGGCTAGACACCGGGGAGCTGTTTTTT.

The V gene is TRBV6-6, the J gene TRBJ1-3; D is possibly TRBD1 (5 bases). The CDR3 loop spans 15 amino acids. Germline V gives CDR1 MNHNY, CDR2 SVGAGI (reference sequence). The V end lost 3 bases, the J end lost 0 bases, and 9 bases lay between the germline ends. The CDR3 reads CASSYRRDSGNTIYF. CDR3 coding DNA: TGTGCCAGCAGTTATCGCAGGGACTCTGGAAACACCATATATTTT.

Written as DNA, the CDR3 is TGTGCCAGCAGCTTAGGCGGAGCGGGTAGCACAGATACGCAGTATTTT. Translated: CASSLGGAGSTDTQYF. This chain connects TRBV7-2 to TRBJ2-3; maybe TRBD2 (6 bases). The CDR3 is 16 amino acids. V was trimmed by 1 base and J by 0 bases, leaving 11 bases between them. Germline lookup yields CDR1 SGHTA and CDR2 FQGNSA.

This chain connects TRBV14 to TRBJ1-2; 8 nucleotides match TRBD1. The CDR3 is 16 amino acids. Germline-derived CDR1 and CDR2 are SGHDN and FVKESK. After removal of 3 bases from V and 8 bases from J, the junction contained 14 bases not matched to a gene. CDR3 region: CASSQGRLTGERGYTF. In DNA, the CDR3 is TGTGCCAGCAGCCAGGGTCGCCTGACAGGGGAGAGGGGCTACACCTTC.

The chain uses TRBV28 and TRBJ2-3; TRBD1 aligns across 11 bases. The CDR3 totals 16 residues. Germline V gene sequence: CDR1 MDHEN, CDR2 SYDVKM. After removal of 5 bases from V and 4 bases from J, the junction contained 8 bases not matched to a gene. Here the CDR3 DNA reads TGTGCCAGCAGTCTAAGGACAGGGGGCGGTCCAGATACGCAGTATTTT. Translating gives CASSLRTGGGPDTQYF.

This chain links TRBV12-3 or TRBV12-4 with TRBJ1-1; D not resolved. V dropped 5 bases and J dropped 1 base, with 8 bases sitting between them. This CDR3 contains 13 residues. The CDR3 loop is CASSTMKNTEAFF. CDR3 coding DNA: TGTGCCAGCAGTACTATGAAGAACACTGAAGCTTTCTTT.

V is TRBV30 and J is TRBJ1-2; TRBD1 is a possible D gene (6 bases). This CDR3 spans 12 amino acids. V shed 8 bases and J shed 3 bases, with 13 bases lying between them. Germline V gene sequence: CDR1 GTSNPN, CDR2 SVGIG (reference sequence). CDR3 sequence (DNA): TGTGCCAACCGACAGGCTGACTATGGCTACACCTTC. This translates into CANRQADYGYTF. The full variable domain, rest sourced from reference TRBV30 and TRBJ1-2, is SQTIHQWPATLVQPVGSPLSLECTVEGTSNPNLYWYRQAAGRGLQLLFYSVGIGQISSEVPQNLSASRPQDRQFILSSKKLLLSDSGFYLCANRQADYGYTFGSGTRLTVV.

CDR3 sequence reads: CASSSGQGGIEQYF. In nucleotides, the CDR3 is TGTGCCAGCAGCTCAGGACAGGGGGGGATCGAGCAGTACTTC. This chain links TRBV7-6 with TRBJ2-7, with 10 bases lining up with TRBD1. The CDR3 covers 14 residues. The germline V gene has CDR1 SGHVS and CDR2 FNYEAQ. J lost 6 bases, V lost 4 bases, and 6 bases had no gene match. Using reference TRBV7-6 and TRBJ2-7 for the parts outside the CDR3, the full variable domain is GAGVSQSPRYKVTKRGQDVALRCDPISGHVSLYWYRQALGQGPEFLTYFNYEAQQDKSGLPNDRFSAERPEGSISTLTIQRTEQRDSAMYRCASSSGQGGIEQYFGPGTRLTVT.

This rearrangement joins TRBV28 to TRBJ1-5; possible D gene TRBD1, 5 bases. CDR3 length equals 15 residues. V was cut by 8 bases and J by 7 bases, with 21 bases left in between. Looked up from germline, CDR1 is MDHEN and CDR2 is SYDVKM. CDR3 amino acids: CASWGNLGSGQPQHF. CDR3 DNA: TGTGCCAGCTGGGGCAACCTAGGGTCAGGCCAGCCCCAGCATTTT. Filled out from reference TRBV28 and TRBJ1-5, the complete variable domain reads DVKVTQSSRYLVKRTGEKVFLECVQDMDHENMFWYRQDPGLGLRLIYFSYDVKMKEKGDIPEGYSVSREKKERFSLILESASTNQTSMYLCASWGNLGSGQPQHFGDGTRLSIL.

The chain is built from TRBV6-5 and TRBJ1-1; D remains ambiguous. Germline-derived CDR1 and CDR2 are MNHEY and SVGAGI. The CDR3 spans 16 residues. Trimming cost V 0 bases and J 3 bases, with 14 bases left between them. This chain's CDR3 is CASSYSTWKWDTEAFF. The CDR3 nucleotides are TGTGCCAGCAGTTACTCGACTTGGAAATGGGACACTGAAGCTTTCTTT.

The rearrangement joins TRBV6-2 or TRBV6-3 to TRBJ2-7; 7 positions match TRBD1. With 5 bases clipped from V and 6 bases from J, the junction kept 16 bases outside the gene matches. In germline, CDR1 is MNHEY, CDR2 SVGEGT. This CDR3 spans 16 amino acids. The CDR3, as DNA: TGTGCCAGCAGTAGTATCGACAGGGAGATGGGACGCGAGCAGTACTTC. Its protein is CASSSIDREMGREQYF.

This clone appeared a few times. The V call is TRBV28, the J call TRBJ1-2, with 10 bases matching TRBD1. The germline V gene encodes CDR1 MDHEN and CDR2 SYDVKM. Trimming at V came to 5 bases and at J to 3 bases, leaving 6 bases not matched to a gene. CDR3 length equals 15 residues. CDR3 sequence: CASSVPGQGHYGYTF. CDR3 nucleotide sequence: TGTGCCAGCAGTGTCCCGGGACAGGGGCACTATGGCTACACCTTC.

The chain is built from TRBV13 and TRBJ1-3; 7 bases align to TRBD1. This CDR3 region has 15 residues. Looked up from germline, CDR1 is PRHDT and CDR2 is FYEKMQ (reference sequence). The V and J ends lost 5 bases and 0 bases, in that order; junction bases with no gene match: 4. CDR3: CASSQGGGSGNTIYF. CDR3 bases: TGTGCCAGCAGCCAAGGGGGCGGCTCTGGAAACACCATATATTTT.